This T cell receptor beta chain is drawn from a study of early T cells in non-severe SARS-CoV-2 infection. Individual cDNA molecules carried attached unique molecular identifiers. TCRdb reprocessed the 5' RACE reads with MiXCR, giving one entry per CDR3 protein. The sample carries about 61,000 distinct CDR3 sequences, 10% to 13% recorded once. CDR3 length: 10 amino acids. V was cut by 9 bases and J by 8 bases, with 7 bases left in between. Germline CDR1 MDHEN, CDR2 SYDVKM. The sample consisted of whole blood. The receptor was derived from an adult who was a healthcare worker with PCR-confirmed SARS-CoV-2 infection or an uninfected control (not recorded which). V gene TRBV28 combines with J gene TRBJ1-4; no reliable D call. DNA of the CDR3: TGTGCCAGTTGGAGGGAAAAACTGTTTTTT. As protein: CASWREKLFF. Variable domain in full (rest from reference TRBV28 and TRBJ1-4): DVKVTQSSRYLVKRTGEKVFLECVQDMDHENMFWYRQDPGLGLRLIYFSYDVKMKEKGDIPEGYSVSREKKERFSLILESASTNQTSMYLCASWREKLFFGSGTQLSVL.